This T cell receptor (beta chain) was documented in a study of Ad26.COV2.S vaccination and SARS-CoV-2 variants. Profiled with immunoSEQ multiplex PCR; TCRdb holds only in-frame clones, not every one. Of 440,000 or so clones in the sample, 90% are singletons; the top ten hold less than 5.5%. Treatment in this sample: around 19 received Ad26.COV2.S at low or high dose, single or two shots; roughly 5 received placebo; per-sample allocation not given. Samples analyzed were those drawn on day 63 after the first vaccine or placebo injection. V was trimmed by 3 bases and J by 2 bases, leaving 10 bases between them. The CDR3 spans 14 residues. Germline V gene sequence: CDR1 MNHNS, CDR2 SASEGT. This clone is medium-sized within its sample.

The specimen comprised peripheral blood, sampled in a trial of Ad26.COV2.S vaccine versus placebo. The TCR sequence derives from a person between 18 and 59 years old who received the Ad26.COV2.S COVID-19 vaccine or a placebo. This sequence joins TRBV6-1 and TRBJ2-5, with a weak D call TRBD1 (5 bases). CDR3 loop: CASSDGPGQETQYF. The CDR3 DNA reads TGTGCCAGCAGTGACGGGCCAGGGCAAGAGACCCAGTACTTC.